The T cell receptor beta chain under discussion was sequenced for a study of identical twins. Study outcomes and limitations: Among beta out-of-frame sequences, excess sharing between twins appeared weaker. Clonotypes of the beta chain that were abundant in cord blood carried fewer insertions (memory repertoires showed none).

TCRdb independently ran MiXCR on the 5' RACE reads; one entry per CDR3 protein. The sample yields about 550,000 distinct CDR3 sequences, 20% to 25% seen once. As concerns this clonotype: Its antigen is not identified.

These data also formed part of another study, on yellow fever vaccine responses in identical twins. Per that paper: Reports say the vaccine T cell response in twins looked partly convergent and partly personalized.

The source of this sequence is a young woman in good health. Sequenced sample: CD4+ T cells sorted from blood.

The CDR3 DNA reads as TGTGCCAGCAGGGCAGGGACCCTCTATGGCTACACCTTC. It translates to CASRAGTLYGYTF. The J gene is TRBJ1-2, the V gene TRBV6-6, with D tentatively TRBD1 (5 bases). There are 13 residues in the CDR3. Germline V gene data show CDR1 as MNHNY and CDR2 as SVGAGI (reference sequence). V shed 6 bases and J shed 4 bases, with 12 bases lying between them.